This TCR beta chain was found in a study of cytomegalovirus exposure and HLA in healthy donors (dated by TCRdb to about 2017). Context from the whole study: In an earlier analysis of under 600 of the donors, 276 Gb of sequence data and 90 million to 120 million unique TCR beta sequences from roughly 190 million T cells were reported. An early release that covered 640 HLA-typed donors contained approximately 300 gigabases of sequencing data and tens of millions of unique TCR sequences. The genetic ancestry cluster associated with self-reported Caucasian donors included roughly four fifths of the roughly 380 genotyped donors. The aim of the study was to test whether cataloging public T cell receptors could identify signatures of past pathogen exposure. The study used immunosequencing to profile the T cell repertoires of 666 subjects and linked those repertoires to cytomegalovirus serostatus. In addition to the first cohort of approximately 670 subjects, a separate validation cohort of 120 different subjects was used. To predict cytomegalovirus infection status, the study brought together high-throughput TCR immunosequencing, statistical association of individual TCRs with disease status, and machine learning. A later analysis re-analyzed previously published TCR beta repertoires from about 730 donors and added high-resolution HLA genotyping to study TCR occurrence patterns. Rather than drawing on any new phenotypic data, the later analysis identified candidate immune exposures from TCR beta sequences and the way those sequences occurred across donors. To decide whether each TCR beta V gene segment behaved as functional or pseudogenic, an earlier analysis of some 600 of the donors relied on high-throughput TCR beta sequencing. Donor age, sex, ethnicity and CMV serostatus were compiled alongside the repertoire data. A later genetic analysis used genome-wide SNP genotypes for about 65% of the 666 donors, treating that subset as a discovery cohort. Every discovery cohort repertoire had been produced on one sequencing platform. HLA typing covered class I and class II loci at four-digit resolution. The number of typed donors differed by locus: 629-630 for A, B, C, DRB1 and DQB1; some 500 for DQA1; around 610 for DPA1; and 450 to 480 for DPB1. A few DR-DQ haplotypes were handled as single units for association and clustering because linkage in the cohort was strong. Among around 400 genotyped donors of the cohort, an average of about 240,000 unique TCR beta nucleotide sequences were sequenced per donor, roughly 20% of them non-productive.

The library was obtained by the immunoSEQ multiplex PCR assay. For the multiplex PCR, a mixture combining 60 forward primers for TCR Vbeta segments and 13 reverse primers for TCR Jbeta segments was used. A multiplex PCR assay on genomic DNA amplified the CDR3 region of rearranged TCR beta genes. On the Illumina HiSeq System, the amplified TCR beta libraries were sequenced as 87-base-pair reads. In the authors' own workflow: Across the 500 to 700 repertoires, a later analysis counted some 80 million unique TCR beta chains, some 11 million of which were shared by at least two donors. To remove PCR and sequencing errors, raw reads were error-corrected and collapsed into unique sequences using a nearest-neighbor algorithm that merged closely related sequences. Alignment of CDR3 sequences to IMGT reference sequences was used to assign V, D and J gene segments. For a sequence to be retained, at least a six-nucleotide match to both a V gene segment and a J gene segment was required. Rearrangements were classified as productive when the CDR3 lacked stop codons and remained in frame with V and J, and all other rearrangements were classified as non-productive. Following IMGT convention, CDR3 was defined as the stretch from the second conserved V-encoded cysteine up to the conserved J-encoded phenylalanine. The earlier analysis of approximately 590 of the donors excluded any sequence lacking an unambiguous match to a single V gene segment. In an earlier analysis of 587 of the donors, V segments were called functional above 56.7% productive rearrangements and were called segregating when the between-donor standard deviation exceeded 5%. A statistical classification framework was built for diagnosing cytomegalovirus status from the catalog of TCR beta chain sequences. In a later analysis, V and J genes were assigned by comparing TCR nucleotide sequences against IMGT/GENE-DB human TR gene sequences. Using the TCRdist pipeline, a later analysis assigned CDR3 sequences along with most-parsimonious VDJ recombination scenarios. A later analysis defined each TCR beta chain by its CDR3 amino acid sequence plus V-gene family, and excluded reads lacking a unique V-gene family. To address suspected cross-contamination and a sequencing artifact, a later analysis removed roughly 580 highly shared, low-generation-probability nucleotide sequences. In a later analysis, a clonal expansion index for each public chain was calculated from normalized within-repertoire ranks of inferred template counts. Generation probabilities in a later analysis came from a VDJ recombination model fitted to out-of-frame rearrangements, and those results were checked against IGoR. In a later analysis, hypergeometric tests were used to score TCR-TCR, TCR-HLA and TCR-CMV co-occurrence, with a repertoire-size bias correction applied to TCR pairs. To estimate false discovery rates, a later analysis permuted the HLA or CMV assignments 20 times. In a later analysis, co-occurring TCRs were grouped using DBSCAN, with TCRdist sequence similarity added in when clustering inside HLA-allele-positive subsets. Co-occurrence clustering excluded repertoires with fewer than 30,000 or more than 120,000 public chains, plus five with anomalous nucleotide sharing. TCRdb obtained this table from immuneACCESS and retained in-frame rearrangements with V and J assigned. These tables miss some clones; where compared with another copy, unresolved V genes account for less than half of the shortfall, and the remainder is unexplained. V and J calls and clone size are given by that table; D and trimming were obtained from the DNA. For this sample there are some 180,000 clones; about nine tenths appear just once. Under 1.2% of the sample lies in the top ten.

In total, approximately 690 healthy bone marrow donors made up the cohort. At the time of sampling, all cohort members were nominally healthy, though unrecorded immune exposures were likely present. The donor was CMV seronegative and belonged to the group of 380 or so seronegative cohort members. Every donor gave a peripheral blood sample, and the peripheral blood mononuclear cells from that sample were used for TCR beta sequencing. The Qiagen DNeasy Blood Extraction Kit was used to extract genomic DNA from the blood cell samples. For CDR1 and CDR2, the germline V gene lists MDHEN and SYDVKM. The junction carries 17 bases between V and J, which are trimmed by 3 bases and 3 bases respectively. Taken from cysteine to phenylalanine, the CDR3 has 16 residues. Only the CDR3 region is kept as DNA, spanning 48 bases read in frame from base 1. On this clone itself: This receptor's antigen is unknown. There are no base qualities to consult, and no much larger clone falls within one base.

Overall results and qualifications from the work: It was suggested by the authors that the approach could potentially be generalized to other disease states and immunological phenotypes. Compared with the approximately 600-donor mean, donors in an Asian-associated ancestry cluster had fewer N-insertions in productive TCRs, according to a later genetic analysis. In the study, roughly 160 TCR beta chains were listed as associated with cytomegalovirus. Immune exposure information for the cohort was limited to CMV serostatus. The classifier was reported to diagnose cytomegalovirus status with high specificity and sensitivity in both the original and validation cohorts. Three of the identified cytomegalovirus-associated TCR beta chains were confirmed in vitro to be specific for cytomegalovirus antigens. Strong co-occurrence of HLA alleles, especially DR and DQ, made assigning TCR associations to individual alleles difficult. A cluster of highly shared sequence variants was judged likely to be a technical artifact of the sequencing pipeline. Only TCR beta chains were sequenced in this cohort, and the absence of alpha or paired-chain data limited detectable features. A later analysis found that TCR association rates varied across HLA loci, with DRB1 alleles showing the most associated TCRs and HLA-C alleles the fewest. Most TCR sequences were observed very rarely across donors, whereas some public TCRs were present in many individuals. Specific HLA alleles were associated with 15,000 to 20,000 TCR beta sequences at a false discovery rate of 0.05 in a later analysis. In a later analysis, HLA-associated TCR beta chains were found to be more clonally expanded and to have lower generation probabilities than equally common non-associated chains. Because some donors lacked HLA typing at each locus, the association tests relied only on the typed subset. In an earlier analysis of some 540 of the donors, most TCR beta V segments appeared in productive rearrangements about 87% or about 30% of the time, broadly matching IMGT annotations. In a later analysis, most CMV-associated TCR beta chains were found to appear HLA-restricted, with HLA associations seemingly driven largely by CMV exposure. Some IMGT-functional V segments, including TRBV6-2 and TRBV6-3, could not be told apart with the 87-base-pair reads, so those segments were excluded. Several of the top co-occurrence clusters appeared to be linked to parvovirus B19, influenza, CMV and Epstein-Barr virus, according to a later analysis. V-gene and J-gene trimming of TCR beta chains was associated with a missense DCLRE1C variant in a later genetic analysis, and the association was replicated in an independent cohort. Roughly uniform sequencing depth across donors was assumed in presence/absence analyses, although this assumption may not hold. A further reported finding was that TCR beta sequences accurately predicted the HLA-A and HLA-B alleles for most subjects in the first cohort. Because counts were too low, about 18 rarely observed V segments, including chromosome 9 orphons, were excluded from the earlier analysis of 587 of the donors. Correlated functional status among segregating V segments might be attributable to linkage disequilibrium, but an unknown experimental factor could not be ruled out.

This TCR was recovered from a boy between 2 and 10 years old in good health and CMV-seronegative. The sequenced sample consisted of PBMCs. This chain joins TRBV28 to TRBJ1-2; the D gene lacks a confident call. In nucleotide form, the sequence is TGTGCCAGCAGTTTCCCAAGGCCCCCCGCGGACTATGGCTACACCTTC. This translates into CASSFPRPPADYGYTF.